This TCR beta chain was sequenced during a study of T cell responses to AZD1222 COVID-19 vaccine. Study summary: Pooling was applied to second doses at about 4 or about 12 weeks. Regarding the study as a whole: Repertoires were collected only later (after the peak T cell response had occurred). White British people made up most donors, females outnumbered males, and clonal diversity was possibly underestimated. The span of vaccine-associated CD4 TCRs extended across spike, with dominance at 160-218 and 743-854.

V lost 4 bases and J 0 bases, leaving 13 bases between the germline ends. The length of the CDR3 is 15 residues. CDR1 is SEHNR, CDR2 FQNEAQ, per germline (reference sequence). The protocol was immunoSEQ multiplex PCR, while the TCRdb copy is restricted to in-frame clones and leaves out a portion. The repertoire holds around 260,000 clones, with approximately 93% as singletons. The table lists this clone with a count of one. No antigen is known for it. The TCR sequence derives from an adult in good health. Sequences were derived from peripheral blood, sampled on day 0 of AZD1222 vaccination. V and J are TRBV7-9 and TRBJ2-7, with D tentatively TRBD1 (5 bases). CDR3: CASSSQGISSYEQYF. CDR3 DNA sequence: TGTGCCAGCAGCTCCCAGGGAATCTCCTCCTACGAGCAGTACTTC.